This T cell receptor (beta chain) was identified in a study of T cell repertoires in cytomegalovirus infection. The study, taken as a whole, reports: Carriers of CMV plus the relevant HLA were identified by cumulative public TCR beta family frequency. The ex vivo response was dominated by HLA-C-restricted CMV-specific TCR beta clonotypes.

TCRdb recomputed calls from the reads with MiXCR, one row per CDR3 protein. The sample comprises roughly 77,000 distinct CDR3 sequences, 4% of which are singletons, and 22% rests with the top ten. The sample holds many counts of this clonotype. The antigen remains undetermined. The CDR3 has 14 amino acids. Per germline, CDR1 MDHEN and CDR2 SYDVKM. Between the trimmed V and J ends, which lost 5 bases and 3 bases, there was a span of 13 bases. The J gene is TRBJ2-5, the V gene TRBV28; possibly TRBD2 for D (5 bases). Sequenced material: PBMCs. This TCR was recovered from a human donor in good health (CMV status not recorded). Some clones in this sample may be carry-over from other donors' samples. DNA of the CDR3: TGTGCCAGCAGTATACTGGGAGAGGAAGAGACCCAGTACTTC. The encoded protein is CASSILGEEETQYF.